The 17 T cell receptor beta chains reported below all come from one sample, sequenced in a study of post-analysis software for immune sequencing data. Study-level points and caveats: The study found TRBV5-6, TRBV5-1 and TRBV20-1 among a few TRBV segments more frequent in patients than controls.

These receptors have no known antigen. TCR beta cDNA libraries had unique molecular identifiers. A single record per CDR3 protein comes from TCRdb applying MiXCR to the PCR reads. This sample has some 700,000 distinct CDR3 sequences, with 59% found just once. Sequencing was done on a sample of blood. The receptors derive from a girl aged 2 to 10 with multiple sclerosis.

This chain uses TRBV12-3 or TRBV12-4 with TRBJ1-1; 7 bases align to TRBD1. This CDR3 has 15 residues. After removal of 6 bases from V and 6 bases from J, the junction contained 13 bases not matched to a gene. The CDR3: CASSAPGGGHPEAFF. DNA for the CDR3: TGTGCCAGCAGCGCCCCAGGGGGAGGGCACCCTGAAGCTTTCTTT.

V gene TRBV7-2 combines with J gene TRBJ1-6; 10 bases agree with TRBD1. This CDR3 is 17 amino acids long. Germline assignment: CDR1 SGHTA and CDR2 FQGNSA. Unmatched junction bases numbered 5, after V lost 4 bases and J lost 2 bases. CDR3 nucleotides: TGTGCCAGCAGCTCAGGACAGGGGGGAGCCTATAATTCACCCCTCCACTTT. It specifies CASSSGQGGAYNSPLHF.

With respect to this clonotype: One base away lies a much larger clone, so this may be a sequencing read error. The rearrangement joins TRBV7-8 to TRBJ2-7; 7 positions match TRBD1. The CDR3 is made up of 13 amino acids. Germline CDR1 and CDR2: SGHVS and FQNEAQ. The V gene end was trimmed by 1 base and the J gene end by 5 bases; junction bases not matched to a gene: 2. CDR3 in amino acids: CASSLDRGHEQYF. As DNA, the CDR3 is TGTGCCAGCAGCTTAGACAGGGGCCACGAGCAGTACTTC. The complete variable domain, with remaining parts taken from reference TRBV7-8 and TRBJ2-7, reads GAGVSQSPRYKVAKRGQDVALRCDPISGHVSLFWYQQALGQGPEFLTYFQNEAQLDKSGLPSDRFFAERPEGSVSTLKIQRTQQEDSAVYLCASSLDRGHEQYFGPGTRLTVT.

This chain uses TRBV11-2 with TRBJ2-7, with 8 bases that match TRBD2. In germline, CDR1 is SGHAT, CDR2 FQNNGV. V shed 5 bases and J 0 bases; nucleotides not matched to a gene: 9. CDR3 length: 16 amino acids. CDR3 sequence reads: CASSIHTSGDSYEQYF. The CDR3 DNA is TGTGCCAGCAGCATACATACTAGCGGAGACTCCTACGAGCAGTACTTC.

This clonotype turned up a few times. V gene TRBV12-5 combines with J gene TRBJ2-1; D gene ambiguous. The CDR3 length is 15 residues. V lost 0 bases to trimming and J lost 4 bases, with 10 bases between them. CDR1 is LGHNT and CDR2 is FRNRAP in the germline V gene. In DNA, the CDR3 is TGTGCTAGTGGTTTGGTCCCCGCAGCATACAATGAGCAGTTCTTC. The encoded protein is CASGLVPAAYNEQFF.

The CDR3 nucleotides are TGTGCCAGCAGTGCTAGCGGGAGTTGGTACAATGAGCAGTTCTTC. This encodes CASSASGSWYNEQFF. The chain joins TRBV25-1 to TRBJ2-1, with TRBD2 matching over 10 bases. Germline assignment: CDR1 MGHDK and CDR2 SYGVNS. V was pared by 4 bases and J by 4 bases, with 4 bases of the junction left unmatched. CDR3 length equals 15 residues.

This clonotype was picked up a small number of times. The CDR3 DNA sequence: TGCAGTGCTTCACCTCTAGCGGGAGGGGGGGAGACCCAGTACTTC. Encoded protein: CSASPLAGGGETQYF. This chain uses TRBV20-1 with TRBJ2-5, with 12 nucleotides matching TRBD2. Germline V gene lookup returns CDR1 DFQATT and CDR2 SNEGSKA (reference sequence). Trimming removed 5 bases from V and 5 bases from J; junction bases left unmatched: 9. The length of the CDR3 is 15 residues.

The rearrangement joins TRBV14 to TRBJ2-3, with TRBD2 matching over 8 bases. Germline V lookup: CDR1 SGHDN, CDR2 FVKESK. The CDR3 length is 18 residues. The V gene end was trimmed by 3 bases and the J gene end by 2 bases; junction bases not matched to a gene: 13. CDR3: CASSQEPPTSGATDTQYF. In DNA form, the CDR3 reads TGTGCCAGCAGCCAGGAACCACCTACTAGCGGAGCCACAGATACGCAGTATTTT.

The genes are TRBV30 and TRBJ2-1; D tentatively reads TRBD1 or TRBD2 (5 bases each). Germline V gives CDR1 GTSNPN, CDR2 SVGIG (reference sequence). The CDR3 has 15 residues. Trimming stripped 1 base from V and 8 bases from J, with 18 bases between. For the CDR3, the DNA is TGTGCCTGGAGTGCAGGGACGGGATTCAGCTATGAGCAGTTCTTC. Translation: CAWSAGTGFSYEQFF.

The genes are TRBV7-9 and TRBJ1-2, with D perhaps matching TRBD1 (5 bases). The CDR3 is 13 residues long. The germline V gene has CDR1 SEHNR and CDR2 FQNEAQ (reference sequence). Trimming left V 8 bases short and J 3 bases short, with 13 bases between. The CDR3 coding sequence is TGTGCCAGCTTGCGGGGGATGGACTATGGCTACACCTTC. Its translation: CASLRGMDYGYTF.

This clonotype was found once. In DNA, the CDR3 is TGTGCCAGCAGCTTAATGCGGGGGGGCCGAGAGACCCAGTACTTC. Encoded protein: CASSLMRGGRETQYF. The chain employs TRBV11-2 and TRBJ2-5; 9 positions agree with TRBD2. The CDR3 runs 15 residues. From germline, CDR1 is SGHAT and CDR2 FQNNGV. V shed 2 bases and J 4 bases; nucleotides not matched to a gene: 5.

The J gene is TRBJ2-3, the V gene TRBV6-1; TRBD1 agrees at 7 bases. The V and J ends lost 3 bases and 2 bases, in that order; junction bases with no gene match: 14. The CDR3 sequence is 18 residues long. Germline V gene data show CDR1 as MNHNS and CDR2 as SASEGT. The CDR3 bases are TGTGCCAGCAGTGACCCTGAGGGGTGGGACAGCTTCACAGATACGCAGTATTTT. Translation gives CASSDPEGWDSFTDTQYF.

The rearrangement uses TRBV11-3 and TRBJ2-7, with TRBD1 matching 7 bases. The CDR3 length is 17 residues. In germline, CDR1 is SGHNT, CDR2 YENEEA. Trimming at V came to 3 bases and at J to 0 bases, leaving 11 bases not matched to a gene. The CDR3 sequence: CASSFSQPGQPSYEQYF. The CDR3 bases are TGTGCCAGCAGCTTTTCCCAGCCGGGACAGCCCTCCTACGAGCAGTACTTC.

The chain employs TRBV6-5 and TRBJ2-5; 8 positions agree with TRBD1. This CDR3 has 15 residues. J gave up 3 bases and V 5 bases, and 8 bases lay outside the gene matches. The V gene's germline CDR1 is MNHEY and CDR2 SVGAGI. The CDR3 loop reads CASSPAVTGEETQYF. Written as DNA, the CDR3 is TGTGCCAGCAGTCCCGCGGTGACAGGGGAAGAGACCCAGTACTTC.

DNA for the CDR3: TGTGCCATCAGGGAGACCGGGGCCTACGAGCAGTACTTC. Its protein product is CAIRETGAYEQYF. The chain joins TRBV10-3 to TRBJ2-5; possibly TRBD2 for D (5 bases). The DNA matches TRBJ2-7 better at its end, which makes the J call doubtful. The CDR3 totals 13 residues. The germline CDR1 and CDR2 sequences are ENHRY and SYGVKD.

The chain has TRBV10-3 and TRBJ2-6, with D perhaps given as TRBD1 or TRBD2 (5 bases each). CDR1 and CDR2 from the germline V gene are ENHRY and SYGVKD. V was trimmed by 6 bases and J by 4 bases, leaving 10 bases between them. There are 14 residues in the CDR3. CDR3 nucleotide sequence: TGTGCCATCAGAGCCGAGGGGGGGGCCAACGTCCTGACTTTC. Encoded protein: CAIRAEGGANVLTF.

This clonotype was recorded a few times. The chain couples TRBV18 to TRBJ2-1; the match to TRBD1 covers 7 bases. Germline trimming cut 5 bases from V and 10 bases from J; bases unmatched to any gene: 20. CDR1 is KGHSH and CDR2 is LQKENI in the germline V gene. CDR3 length equals 17 residues. The CDR3 sequence is CASSGLGDRAHRGEQFF. In nucleotides, the CDR3 is TGTGCCAGCTCAGGACTGGGGGACAGAGCCCACAGAGGGGAGCAGTTCTTC.